These 15 T cell receptor beta chains were all obtained from the same sample, sequenced in a study of cytomegalovirus exposure and HLA in healthy donors. Use of 60 Vbeta and 13 Jbeta primers characterized the PCR. The repertoire was sequenced with immunoSEQ multiplex PCR; TCRdb's copy has only in-frame clones and lacks some. This table holds 100,000 to 150,000 clones, 78% found once. Input material: PBMCs. The receptors were gathered from a man aged 40-49 years in good health and CMV-seronegative.

The chain has TRBV11-1 and TRBJ2-5; 10 nucleotides match TRBD1. The germline V gene encodes CDR1 SGHAT and CDR2 FQDESV (reference sequence). This CDR3 has 15 residues. Trimming took 4 bases from V and 4 from J; bases not matched to a gene: 6. The CDR3, as DNA: TGTGCCAGCAGCTCCCGGGACAGGGGAAGAGAGACCCAGTACTTC. Its translation: CASSSRDRGRETQYF.

This chain links TRBV28 with TRBJ1-2; D possibly corresponds to TRBD1 (5 bases). The length of the CDR3 is 15 residues. V lost 7 bases, J lost 4 bases, and 19 bases lay in between. Germline V CDR1 and CDR2: MDHEN, SYDVKM. CDR3 bases: TGTGCCAGCACCAAGGCGGGGGGTTGGGTCTATGGCTACACCTTC. It specifies CASTKAGGWVYGYTF.

This chain joins TRBV9 and TRBJ2-7, with D unresolved. CDR1 is SGDLS, CDR2 YYNGEE, per germline. Trimming took off 0 bases at V and 3 bases at J, with 7 bases between the two ends. The length of the CDR3 is 13 residues. This chain's CDR3 is CASSVDGYYEQYF. The CDR3 DNA follows: TGTGCCAGCAGCGTAGACGGTTACTACGAGCAGTACTTC. Looking up the rest from reference TRBV9 and TRBJ2-7 gives the full variable domain: DSGVTQTPKHLITATGQRVTLRCSPRSGDLSVYWYQQSLDQGLQFLIQYYNGEERAKGNILERFSAQQFPDLHSELNLSSLELGDSALYFCASSVDGYYEQYFGPGTRLTVT.

This chain joins TRBV7-2 and TRBJ1-5; D might be TRBD1 (5 bases). The ends were cut back, 2 bases at V and 7 bases at J, with 9 bases in the middle. Germline V gene sequence: CDR1 SGHTA, CDR2 FQGNSA. The CDR3 sequence is 13 residues long. The CDR3 loop is CASSLNRRQPQHF. CDR3 DNA: TGTGCCAGCAGCTTAAACAGGCGGCAGCCCCAGCATTTT.

This clone was detected only once. The V and J genes are TRBV11-2 and TRBJ2-5; D unresolved. The CDR3 is 14 residues long. Per the germline V gene, CDR1 is SGHAT and CDR2 is FQNNGV. Trimming cost V 0 bases and J 2 bases, with 7 bases left between them. This CDR3 is CASSLELNQETQYF. In nucleotides, the CDR3 is TGTGCCAGCAGCTTAGAACTCAATCAAGAGACCCAGTACTTC.

The chain is built from TRBV4-3 and TRBJ1-4; no clear D. This CDR3 has 18 amino acids. With 4 bases removed from V and 4 bases from J, the gap between germline ends came to 22 bases. Germline-derived CDR1 and CDR2 are LGHNA and YSLEER. The CDR3 coding sequence is TGCGCCAGCAGCCTCCGATTAACGCGGGCCGGGAGTAATGAAAAACTGTTTTTT. Residues: CASSLRLTRAGSNEKLFF.

This chain joins TRBV14 and TRBJ2-2; 7 positions agree with TRBD1. CDR3 length equals 14 residues. Germline V CDR1 and CDR2: SGHDN, FVKESK. The V segment lost 7 bases and the J segment 4 bases; nucleotides outside the gene matches: 6. CDR3 sequence: CASTTGDLTGELFF. As DNA, the CDR3 is TGTGCCAGCACAACAGGGGACCTCACCGGGGAGCTGTTTTTT.

This clone has only a few counts. The genes are TRBV19 and TRBJ1-4; 7 nucleotides agree with TRBD1. V shed 2 bases and J 8 bases; nucleotides not matched to a gene: 5. There are 14 residues in the CDR3. Germline CDR1 is LNHDA and CDR2 is SQIVND (reference sequence). The CDR3 nucleotides are TGTGCCAGTAGTATAAAGGGGGCCGGAGAAAAACTGTTTTTT. Protein sequence: CASSIKGAGEKLFF.

The chain is built from TRBV6-5 and TRBJ1-1; the match to TRBD1 covers 9 bases. Germline-derived CDR1 and CDR2 are MNHEY and SVGAGI. After removal of 6 bases from V and 3 bases from J, the junction contained 2 bases not matched to a gene. The CDR3 sequence is 13 residues long. The CDR3, as DNA: TGTGCCAGCAGAGGACAGGGGTACACTGAAGCTTTCTTT. Amino acids: CASRGQGYTEAFF.

V gene TRBV19 combines with J gene TRBJ1-2, with 8 bases fitting TRBD1. There are 15 residues in the CDR3. Germline-derived CDR1 and CDR2 are LNHDA and SQIVND (reference sequence). With 4 bases clipped from V and 4 bases from J, the junction kept 8 bases outside the gene matches. For the CDR3, the DNA is TGTGCCAGTAGTACCGGGACAGGCCCTTCCTATGGCTACACCTTC. Translated: CASSTGTGPSYGYTF.

The chain combines TRBV11-2 with TRBJ1-6; D ambiguous. Germline lookup yields CDR1 SGHAT and CDR2 FQNNGV. V was shortened by 5 bases and J by 7 bases, with 9 bases between the two germline ends. The CDR3 totals 13 residues. The CDR3: CASSPARNSPLHF. CDR3 coding DNA: TGTGCCAGCAGCCCCGCCAGGAATTCACCCCTCCACTTT.

The V and J genes are TRBV9 and TRBJ2-5; TRBD2 matches 10 bases. CDR1 is SGDLS, CDR2 YYNGEE, per germline. With 1 base clipped from V and 2 bases from J, the junction kept 5 bases outside the gene matches. The CDR3 extends over 16 amino acids. CDR3 in amino acids: CASSVFGLAEQETQYF. The CDR3 DNA is TGTGCCAGCAGCGTATTCGGACTAGCGGAGCAAGAGACCCAGTACTTC.

The rearrangement links TRBV28 to TRBJ2-7; 9 nucleotides match TRBD1. Germline-derived CDR1 and CDR2 are MDHEN and SYDVKM. V shed 6 bases and J 7 bases; nucleotides not matched to a gene: 13. This CDR3 is 15 amino acids long. The chain's CDR3 is CASRSPGQGILEQYF. DNA for the CDR3: TGTGCCAGCAGATCCCCGGGACAGGGTATACTTGAGCAGTACTTC. Full variable domain (missing parts from reference TRBV28 and TRBJ2-7): DVKVTQSSRYLVKRTGEKVFLECVQDMDHENMFWYRQDPGLGLRLIYFSYDVKMKEKGDIPEGYSVSREKKERFSLILESASTNQTSMYLCASRSPGQGILEQYFGPGTRLTVT.

The chain joins TRBV7-9 to TRBJ2-2; a possible D gene is TRBD2 (6 bases). The CDR3 is 13 amino acids. With 7 bases removed from V and 8 bases from J, the gap between germline ends came to 14 bases. Germline V gene lookup returns CDR1 SEHNR and CDR2 FQNEAQ (reference sequence). The CDR3 sequence is CASTPWGEGELFF. The CDR3 DNA reads TGTGCCAGCACCCCGTGGGGGGAAGGGGAGCTGTTTTTT.

V and J are TRBV19 and TRBJ2-2; 12 positions match TRBD2. Losses at the gene ends were 4 bases for V and 2 bases for J; bases not matched to a gene: 5. The CDR3 runs 17 residues. CDR1 LNHDA and CDR2 SQIVND come from the germline V gene (reference sequence). The CDR3 nucleotides read TGTGCCAGTAGTAACATACTAGCGGGGGGTAACACCGGGGAGCTGTTTTTT. Translation: CASSNILAGGNTGELFF.